What follows describes a single T cell receptor (beta chain). The antigen is undetermined. The authors drew around 9.3 milliliters of peripheral blood from each donor. Per sample, no less than 6 micrograms of total RNA were extracted. Germline V gives CDR1 ENHRY, CDR2 SYGVKD. V was cut by 3 bases and J by 1 base, with 17 bases left in between. The CDR3 covers 17 residues. The record originates from a study of blood T cells in healthy people across ages. Study-level findings and limits: Higher naive T cell percentage went strongly together with higher TCR beta diversity.

With a J-beta primer mix and a sample-barcoded 5' primer, a second PCR ran about 7 to 12 cycles. Researchers report that a template-switch adaptor with 12 random nucleotides tagged each cDNA molecule. Each CDR3 protein is one row after TCRdb ran MiXCR on the 5' RACE reads. The repertoire includes over 950,000 distinct CDR3 sequences, roughly half of them detected once, and roughly 23% sits in the top ten. The chain is built from TRBV10-3 and TRBJ2-3; maybe TRBD2 (7 bases). The sample comprised blood. This clonotype originated in a woman aged 55 to 70 in good health. CDR3 loop: CAISDPYRGGGTDTQYF. The CDR3 region has the DNA TGTGCCATCAGTGACCCCTATAGGGGGGGCGGCACAGATACGCAGTATTTT.